Included here is one TCR beta chain sequence, with context. Its antigen remains unknown. The limits of the CDR3 on the DNA are not certain, so only TCRdb's listed CDR3 is given. The sample is drawn from a study of vaccination and CD4 T cells after COVID-19. Study-level findings and limits: The median count of SARS-CoV-2-reactive clonotypes rose from about 22 to 38, not significantly.

With the Oncomine TCR Beta short-read assay, DNA from cultured CD4+ T cells was sequenced. From CD4+ T cells that had been cultured, genomic DNA was extracted. TCRdb analysed the PCR reads with MiXCR anew, one entry per CDR3 protein. Of 9,400 or so distinct CDR3 sequences in the sample, 45% to 50% were seen once. This sample's treatment: roughly nine-day PBMC culture with coronavirus spike peptide pools or control peptides (ViraFEST assay). The culture of roughly 2 million PBMCs per well included about 11 IU/ml IL-2 and about 9.9 ug/ml peptide pools. Inclusive of both ends, the CDR3 amounts to 23 amino acids. Germline V gives CDR1 MNHEY, CDR2 SMNVEV (reference sequence).

This clonotype originated in a human donor who had recovered from COVID-19. The sample taken for sequencing was CD4+ T cells from blood, cultured in vitro. The rearrangement links TRBV27 to TRBJ2-2; the table's D gene call, TRBD1, was not cross checked with the DNA. CDR3 loop: CASSLVGNPGANVLTFGAGELFF.